This T cell receptor beta chain was sequenced in a study of T cell responses to AZD1222 COVID-19 vaccine. Whole-study findings and limits: Elevations in Spike-specific TCR breadth and depth followed administration of two AZD1222 doses.

Data came from immunoSEQ multiplex PCR; TCRdb stores just in-frame clones and leaves some out. Of 100,000 or so clones listed, roughly 90% are singletons. On this clone itself: The target antigen is unknown.

Sequencing used peripheral blood, obtained on day 0 of AZD1222 vaccination. The origin of this receptor is an adult in good health.

The CDR3 sequence: CASSFLAQNGYTF. For the CDR3, the DNA is TGTGCCAGCAGTTTCCTCGCACAAAATGGCTACACCTTC. The V gene is TRBV28, the J gene TRBJ1-2, with D uncertain. V gave up 3 bases and J gave up 6 bases, with 11 bases separating them. The CDR3 contains 13 residues. The germline CDR1 and CDR2 sequences are MDHEN and SYDVKM.